This entry is about one TCR beta chain. No antigen is known for it. The method was immunoSEQ multiplex PCR; TCRdb's version includes in-frame clones alone and lacks a portion of them. Among tens of thousands of clones listed, more than 65% were seen once. This record belongs to a study of CD4 T cells in relation to SARS-CoV-2 and coronaviruses. CD4+ T cells from unexposed donors were obtained before the COVID-19 pandemic (2011-2018). The cells were cultured for approximately ten days before CD4+ T cells were isolated. Cells permitting, SARS-CoV-2 S/N and four cold-coronavirus spikes were tested on unexposed-donor CD4+ T cells. Sequenced: CD4+ T cells from PBMCs, cultured in vitro. This TCR was sampled from a human donor in good health.

The CDR3 protein is CAWSRAAGQPQHF. In nucleotides, the CDR3 is TGTGCCTGGAGTAGAGCAGCAGGGCAGCCCCAGCATTTT. V and J are TRBV30 and TRBJ1-5, with D possibly TRBD1 on 5 matching bases. The length of the CDR3 is 13 residues. Germline V lookup: CDR1 GTSNPN, CDR2 SVGIG (reference sequence). Trimming cost V 2 bases and J 7 bases, with 12 bases left between them.